The TCR beta chain described here comes from a study of T-cell memory formation after mild COVID-19. Study-level findings and limits: Clones that shrank (day 15 to 85) were balanced CD4/CD8, whereas later expanders leaned CD4+. That cross-reactive memory joined was suggested by some responding clones appearing in pre-infection memory. CD4+ contracting clones were found mainly in CM and EM, and CD8+ ones in EMRA.

With 1 base clipped from V and 1 base from J, the junction kept 2 bases outside the gene matches. Germline-derived CDR1 and CDR2 are SEHNR and FQNEAQ (reference sequence). The CDR3 length is 15 residues. In this sample, this clonotype turned up a few times. The antigen remains undetermined. The 5'RACE method, run with constant-segment primers, produced TCR alpha and TCR beta cDNA libraries (carrying sample barcodes and UMIs). Using its own MiXCR run on the 5' RACE reads, TCRdb lists one record per CDR3 protein. This repertoire shows hundreds of thousands of distinct CDR3 sequences, over 15% found once; its top ten account for roughly 8.4%.

The source is an adult woman who had mild COVID-19 (a few samples of this study predate the infection). Cell type and time point are not known. This sequence joins TRBV7-9 and TRBJ2-5, with 8 bases identical to TRBD1. What was sequenced was PBMCs or a T cell subset sorted from them (not recorded which). CDR3: CASSLVTGGQETQYF. CDR3 in DNA: TGTGCCAGCAGCTTAGTAACAGGGGGCCAAGAGACCCAGTACTTC.